The clone carrying this T cell receptor (beta chain) occurred many times. This entry comes from a study of regulatory T cells in long-lasting Graves disease. Time point denoted: newly diagnosed GD, antithyroid drugs for less than 3 months. PBMC RNA was the source of the TCR library. Trimming took 0 bases from V and 7 from J; bases not matched to a gene: 12. Germline CDR1 is MNHEY and CDR2 is SMNVEV (reference sequence). CDR3 length: 18 residues. Sequencing libraries for TCR beta were prepared with iRepertoire HTBI primers and Arm-PCR of CDR3 regions. How the authors handled the data: Identification yielded around 68 TRBV and roughly 14 TRBJ segments across samples. TCRdb independently ran MiXCR on the multiplex PCR reads; one entry per CDR3 protein. The V and J calls come from TCRdb's annotation, not from the publication. The table shows under 450,000 distinct CDR3 sequences, with about 11% occurring only once.

The same sample was also studied in work on T cells in Graves' hyperthyroidism and ophthalmopathy. That paper notes: Those patients with uncontrolled infection, other autoimmune disease, pregnancy or lactation were excluded.

The genes are TRBV27 and TRBJ2-2; the match to TRBD2 covers 9 bases. The starting material was peripheral blood mononuclear cells (PBMCs), obtained at new diagnosis, from a patient treated with antithyroid drugs. This receptor was obtained from a woman aged 18 to 35 with Graves disease. The CDR3 sequence: CASSLSAASGIRNGELFF. In nucleotides, the CDR3 is TGTGCCAGCAGTTTATCCGCGGCTAGCGGGATCAGGAACGGGGAGCTGTTTTTT.